The clone carrying this T cell receptor (beta chain) was seen once. Its antigen is still unknown. Using immunoSEQ multiplex PCR, the repertoire was profiled, and TCRdb retains in-frame clones only, with some absent. In the table there are around 78,000 clones, around 87% of which are singletons. These data originate in a study of OX40 agonist ivuxolimab in advanced cancers. Study-level information: The treatment was a fully human IgG2 OX40 agonist, ivuxolimab. Partial responses were seen in three patients, one with hepatocellular carcinoma and two with cutaneous melanoma.

The CDR3 contains 14 residues. Between the trimmed V and J ends, which lost 7 bases and 2 bases, there was a span of 12 bases. Germline-derived CDR1 and CDR2 are SNHLY and FYNNEI. Regarding the study as a whole: Expanded peripheral T-cell antigen specificity went undetermined. The 0.1-3.0 mg/kg partial responders had among the lowest clonal expansion.

The rearrangement links TRBV2 to TRBJ2-1; no clear D. The sequenced sample was CD4+ or CD8+ T cells sorted from blood, obtained in a trial of the OX40 agonist ivuxolimab. The TCR comes from an adult with an advanced solid tumor such as melanoma, head and neck, liver or kidney cancer. In DNA, the CDR3 is TGTGCCAGCAACAGACTGGGTGCCTACAATGAGCAGTTCTTC. It codes for CASNRLGAYNEQFF.